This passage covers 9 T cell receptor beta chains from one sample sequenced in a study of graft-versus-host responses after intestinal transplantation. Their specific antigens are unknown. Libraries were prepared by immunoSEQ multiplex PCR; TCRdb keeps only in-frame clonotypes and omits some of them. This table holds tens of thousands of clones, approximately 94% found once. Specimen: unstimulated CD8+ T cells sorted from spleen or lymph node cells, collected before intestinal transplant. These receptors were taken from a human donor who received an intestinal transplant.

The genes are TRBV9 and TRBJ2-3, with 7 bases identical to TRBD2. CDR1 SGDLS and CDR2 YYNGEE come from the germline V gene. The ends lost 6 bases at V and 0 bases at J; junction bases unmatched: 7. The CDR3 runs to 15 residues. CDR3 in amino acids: CASTKAGFSTDTQYF. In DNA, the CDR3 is TGTGCCAGCACCAAAGCGGGGTTTAGCACAGATACGCAGTATTTT.

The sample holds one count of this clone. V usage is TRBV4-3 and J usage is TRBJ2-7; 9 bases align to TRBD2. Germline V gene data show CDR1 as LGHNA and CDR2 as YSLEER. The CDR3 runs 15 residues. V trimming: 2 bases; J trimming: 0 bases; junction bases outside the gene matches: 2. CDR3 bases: TGCGCCAGCAGCCAACTAGCGGGGAGCTCCTACGAGCAGTACTTC. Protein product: CASSQLAGSSYEQYF.

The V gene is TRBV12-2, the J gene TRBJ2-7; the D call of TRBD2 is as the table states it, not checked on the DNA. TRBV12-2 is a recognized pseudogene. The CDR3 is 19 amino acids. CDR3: CASRLASGGDSSGSYEQYF. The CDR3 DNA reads TGTGCAAGTCGCTTAGCGAGTGGGGGGGACTCCTCGGGATCCTACGAGCAGTACTTC.

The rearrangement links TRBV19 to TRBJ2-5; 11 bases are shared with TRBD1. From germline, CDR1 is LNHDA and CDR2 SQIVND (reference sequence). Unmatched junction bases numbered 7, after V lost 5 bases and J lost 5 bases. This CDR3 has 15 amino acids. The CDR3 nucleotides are TGTGCCAGTAGTCCAGGACAGGGGGCGTGGGAGACCCAGTACTTC. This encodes CASSPGQGAWETQYF.

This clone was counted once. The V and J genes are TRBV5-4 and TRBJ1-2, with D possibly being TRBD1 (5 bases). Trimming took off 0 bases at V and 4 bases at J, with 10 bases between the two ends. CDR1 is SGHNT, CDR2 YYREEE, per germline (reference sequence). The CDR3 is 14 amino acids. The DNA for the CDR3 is TGTGCCAGCAGCTTGGCACAGGAGAGCTATGGCTACACCTTC. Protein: CASSLAQESYGYTF.

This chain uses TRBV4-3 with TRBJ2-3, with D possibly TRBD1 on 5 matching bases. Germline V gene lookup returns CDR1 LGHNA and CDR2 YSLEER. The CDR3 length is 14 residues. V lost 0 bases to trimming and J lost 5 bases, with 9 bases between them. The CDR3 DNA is TGCGCCAGCAGCCAAGACTCCAGGGAAGATACGCAGTATTTT. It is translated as CASSQDSREDTQYF.

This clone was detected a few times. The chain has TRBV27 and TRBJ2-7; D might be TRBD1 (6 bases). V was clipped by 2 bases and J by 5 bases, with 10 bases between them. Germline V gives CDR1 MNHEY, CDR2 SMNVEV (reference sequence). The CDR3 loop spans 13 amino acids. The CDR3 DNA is TGTGCCAGCAGTTTAGGCAGGGGCCACGAGCAGTACTTC. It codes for CASSLGRGHEQYF.

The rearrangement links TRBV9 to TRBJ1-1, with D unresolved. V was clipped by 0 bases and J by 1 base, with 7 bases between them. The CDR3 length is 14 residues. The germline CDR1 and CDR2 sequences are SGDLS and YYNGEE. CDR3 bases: TGTGCCAGCAGCGTAGGGGGAGCGAACACTGAAGCTTTCTTT. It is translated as CASSVGGANTEAFF.

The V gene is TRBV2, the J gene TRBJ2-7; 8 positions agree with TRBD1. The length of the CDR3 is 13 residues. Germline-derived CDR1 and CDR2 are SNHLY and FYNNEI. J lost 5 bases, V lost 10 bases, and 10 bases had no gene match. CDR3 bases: TGTGCCATCGACGGACAGGGTATCAACGAGCAGTACTTC. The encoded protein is CAIDGQGINEQYF.